This is a list of T cell receptor beta chains from one sample in a study of naive and memory T cell subsets. TCRdb re-called the 5' RACE reads with MiXCR, one entry per CDR3 protein. Counted here are tens of thousands of distinct CDR3 sequences, around a quarter occurring once; the ten biggest clones make up around 2%. The origin of the receptors is a female donor in good health. CDR3s include the opening cysteine and the closing phenylalanine or tryptophan.

CSAGGTVF	TRBV20-1	TRBJ1-1
CASSLSWGRDDGYTF	TRBV6-5	TRBJ1-2
CSASDLRGNTIYF	TRBV20-1	TRBJ1-3
CSARDGRTDTQCF	TRBV20-1	TRBJ2-3
CASSSRTAYNEQFF	TRBV7-2	TRBJ2-1
CASSQGETQYF	TRBV7-9	TRBJ2-5
CSARDPLAATPRGNEQFF	TRBV20-1	TRBJ2-1
CASSPYDRVGEAFF	TRBV5-1	TRBJ1-1
CASSYTGTPRDEQFF	TRBV11-2	TRBJ2-1
CASSYATGFNTDTQYF	TRBV6-5	TRBJ2-3
CASSPTGGDYNEQFF	TRBV5-1	TRBJ2-1
CASSLTGAHGYTF	TRBV11-2	TRBJ1-2
CASSSGTLSSYEQYF	TRBV5-4	TRBJ2-7
CASSYPGGPQHF	TRBV6-6	TRBJ1-5
CASSLLSPYNEQFF	TRBV7-2	TRBJ2-1
CSAEASGTDTQYF	TRBV20-1	TRBJ2-3
CASSRQDLNTGELFF	TRBV7-9	TRBJ2-2
CSVDVTGAISSYNEQFF	TRBV29-1	TRBJ2-1
CASSFASGSYNEQFF	TRBV12-3/TRBV12-4	TRBJ2-1
CSARDPTSGRSSYNEQFF	TRBV20-1	TRBJ2-1
CASSYARTGFTGELFF	TRBV6-5	TRBJ2-2
CASSSTPGSFYNEQFF	TRBV7-6	TRBJ2-1
CSARPASGPAETQYF	TRBV20-1	TRBJ2-5
CASSLAGALVGAAFF	TRBV5-4	TRBJ1-1